This section outlines one TCR beta chain sequence together with its context. Its antigen is not yet known. The record has no base qualities; no much larger clone is one base away. These data are taken from a study of blood T cell repertoires in COVID-19 (TCRdb year 2020). Background on the whole study: Samples covering the acute and convalescent phases of COVID-19 were provided by collaborators in the United States, Italy and Spain. The repertoires were released in a freely available public database meant as a resource for research on the immune response to SARS-CoV-2. The dataset comprised deeply sampled blood TCRbeta repertoires from subjects exposed to, actively infected with, or recovered from COVID-19. The samples were drawn from the first 160 participants of the ongoing ImmuneRACE study and from some 1,300 subjects provided by 6 global collaborators. Where available, HLA class I and class II types were obtained from metadata supplied by the sample provider rather than from assay-based typing. The sample metadata nearly always contained a de-identified subject ID, COVID-19 status, age in years and sex. The material from the prospective study consisted of cDNA or gDNA derived from T cells, B-cell-depleted T cells, or PBMCs. The paper as a whole reports these results and caveats: Clinical and demographic metadata were provided uncurated, with the amount varying by source and participant.

Each collaborating institution followed its own protocols to collect whole blood in K2EDTA tubes. For TCRbeta analysis, collaborators shipped samples in one of three forms: frozen whole blood, isolated PBMCs, or DNA extracted from either of those sample types. The immunoSEQ Assay, a bias-controlled multiplex PCR, was used to amplify TCRbeta CDR3 regions from genomic DNA. Regarding the original processing steps: The number of nucleated cells in each sample was estimated from the amplification of reference gene primers within the assay. Sequence reads were collapsed and filtered to measure the absolute abundance of every unique TCRbeta CDR3 rearrangement. Productive Simpson clonality was computed per sample as the square root of Simpson's diversity index over productive rearrangements. Held by TCRdb, this immuneACCESS table contains in-frame sequences only and omits some clones. Under half of the omission traces to an unresolved V gene where checked; the cause of the rest is unknown. The V and J calls and clone size are taken from that table; D and trimming were inferred from the DNA. This sample has some 70,000 clones in its table, and around four fifths of those were observed once. Clones ranked in the top ten supply 5.3% of the sample.

Looking up the germline V gene yields CDR1 MNHEY and CDR2 SVGEGT. From the cysteine through the phenylalanine, the CDR3 covers 15 amino acids. Only the CDR3 part of the read is kept: 45 bases, read in frame from the first base. V ends up 4 bases short and J 1 base short, with an unmatched junction base count of 0. The clonotype was recovered from a man over 45 with active COVID-19. Sequenced: peripheral blood. The sequence links TRBV6-2 or TRBV6-3 to TRBJ2-2; 10 bases in the middle match TRBD2. The encoded CDR3 is CASSLAGGNTGELFF. The nucleotides read TGTGCCAGCAGTTTAGCGGGAGGGAACACCGGGGAGCTGTTTTTT.